This is a list of T cell receptor beta chains from one sample in a study of T cells after yellow fever vaccination. One entry per CDR3 protein results from TCRdb running MiXCR on the 5' RACE reads. In the table there are 250,000 to 400,000 distinct CDR3 sequences, about 4% of which are singletons. The sample was PBMCs, taken 5 days after the yellow fever booster vaccination. The receptors come from a man in his late teens or twenties who received the YFV17D yellow fever vaccine. CDR3s include the opening cysteine and the closing phenylalanine or tryptophan. The order of the fields is D gene, clone size, V gene, J gene, CDR3 protein, CDR3 DNA. D genes are given only for firm matches. Some rows mark clone size as missing; the rest say once, few, many or name a class of expanded clone.

TRBD1,few,TRBV6-2/TRBV6-3,TRBJ1-5,CASSRTGWGHQPQHF,TGTGCCAGCAGCAGGACAGGGTGGGGGCATCAGCCCCAGCATTTT
-,many,TRBV27,TRBJ2-6,CATRTSGANVLTF,TGTGCCACCAGGACCTCTGGGGCCAACGTCCTGACTTTC
-,many,TRBV9,TRBJ2-3,CASSVGNRANPDTQYF,TGTGCCAGCAGCGTAGGGAACAGGGCCAATCCAGATACGCAGTATTTT
TRBD1,few,TRBV19,TRBJ1-5,CASSPRTGAYNQPQHF,TGTGCCAGTAGTCCGAGGACAGGGGCGTACAATCAGCCCCAGCATTTT
TRBD1,many,TRBV7-2,TRBJ1-5,CASSLATGFTSNQPQHF,TGTGCCAGCAGCTTAGCGACAGGGTTTACGAGCAATCAGCCCCAGCATTTT
-,-,TRBV5-1,TRBJ1-2,CASSLKGFDYGYTF,TGCGCCAGCAGCTTGAAGGGGTTTGACTATGGCTACACCTTC
-,many,TRBV6-5,TRBJ1-2,CASSAGPSYYGYTF,TGTGCCAGTTCGGCGGGCCCCTCTTACTATGGCTACACCTTC
-,many,TRBV20-1,TRBJ2-6,CSARGVQEPSGANVLTF,TGCAGTGCTAGGGGGGTTCAAGAACCCTCTGGGGCCAACGTCCTGACTTTC
-,many,TRBV6-2/TRBV6-3,TRBJ1-6,CASKSSRTNSPLHF,TGTGCCAGCAAGTCATCCAGAACCAATTCACCCCTCCACTTT
TRBD1,few,TRBV5-1,TRBJ2-1,CASSLAGQGANEQFF,TGCGCCAGCAGCTTGGCCGGACAGGGGGCCAATGAGCAGTTCTTC
TRBD1,-,TRBV19,TRBJ1-1,CASSTRGPNTEAFF,TGTGCCAGTAGTACCAGGGGGCCTAACACTGAAGCTTTCTTT
-,many,TRBV5-5,TRBJ1-1,CASTRPGGSVEAFF,TGTGCCAGCACCCGCCCCGGGGGGTCGGTTGAAGCTTTCTTT
-,few,TRBV7-8,TRBJ1-5,CASSLSQGGYQPQHF,TGTGCCAGCAGCTTAAGTCAGGGTGGCTATCAGCCCCAGCATTTT
-,many,TRBV2,TRBJ2-3,CASSAWTGGGTDTQYF,TGTGCCAGCAGTGCGTGGACAGGAGGGGGCACAGATACGCAGTATTTT
-,many,TRBV6-5,TRBJ2-1,CASSYFEGNNEQFF,TGTGCCAGCAGTTACTTCGAAGGGAACAATGAGCAGTTCTTC
-,few,TRBV4-1,TRBJ1-2,CASSQDGTIYGYTF,TGCGCCAGCAGCCAAGACGGGACGATCTATGGCTACACCTTC
-,-,TRBV18,TRBJ2-7,CASSPSEGGNEQYF,TGTGCCAGCTCACCAAGCGAGGGAGGTAACGAGCAGTACTTC
-,few,TRBV30,TRBJ2-3,CAWTGRGRTDTQYF,TGTGCCTGGACCGGCAGGGGCCGCACAGATACGCAGTATTTT
-,few,TRBV4-1,TRBJ2-5,CASSQVTGREETQYF,TGCGCCAGCAGCCAAGTGACAGGGAGGGAAGAGACCCAGTACTTC
TRBD1,many,TRBV4-1,TRBJ1-2,CASSQFVTGTGIHINYGYTF,TGCGCCAGCAGCCAGTTCGTCACCGGGACAGGAATTCATATCAACTATGGCTACACCTTC
-,many,TRBV7-2,TRBJ2-5,CASSSQVAGETQYF,TGTGCCAGCAGCTCGCAGGTAGCTGGAGAGACCCAGTACTTC
TRBD1,many,TRBV5-1,TRBJ2-7,CASSHGTGGYEQYF,TGCGCCAGCAGCCACGGGACAGGGGGCTACGAGCAGTACTTC
TRBD1,-,TRBV12-3/TRBV12-4,TRBJ2-7,CASSKGQGYEQYF,TGTGCCAGCAGTAAGGGACAGGGGTACGAGCAGTACTTC